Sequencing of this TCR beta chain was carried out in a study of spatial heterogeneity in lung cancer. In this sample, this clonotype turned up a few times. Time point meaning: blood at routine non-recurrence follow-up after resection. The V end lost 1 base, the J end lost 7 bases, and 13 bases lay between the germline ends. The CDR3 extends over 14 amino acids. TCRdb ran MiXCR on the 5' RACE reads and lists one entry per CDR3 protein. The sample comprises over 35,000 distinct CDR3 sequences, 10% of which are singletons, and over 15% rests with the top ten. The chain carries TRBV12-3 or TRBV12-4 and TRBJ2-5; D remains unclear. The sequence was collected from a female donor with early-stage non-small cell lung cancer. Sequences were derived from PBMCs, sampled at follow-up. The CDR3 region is CASSLGLVAATQYF. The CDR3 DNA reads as TGTGCCAGCAGTTTAGGGTTGGTAGCAGCGACCCAGTACTTC.